Sequencing of this T cell receptor (beta chain) was carried out in a study of spatial heterogeneity in lung cancer. MiXCR, applied by TCRdb to the 5' RACE reads, yields one record per CDR3 protein. This sample yields about 94,000 distinct CDR3 sequences, of which 19% are seen a single time; 21% belongs to the top ten. The CDR3 loop spans 15 amino acids. Losses at the gene ends were 6 bases for V and 6 bases for J; bases not matched to a gene: 11. Sample time point: blood at routine non-recurrence follow-up after resection. Whole RNA, which was extracted from tumor, nontumor lung tissue or frozen PBMC, was sequenced without any cell sorting.

Source: PBMCs, taken at follow-up. V and J are TRBV12-3 or TRBV12-4 and TRBJ1-2; 9 bases fit TRBD1. This receptor was identified in a male donor with early-stage non-small cell lung cancer. CDR3 DNA sequence: TGTGCCAGCAGCCAAAGCGACAGGGGGGTAGATGGCTACACCTTC. It encodes CASSQSDRGVDGYTF.